The sequence of this T cell receptor beta chain was determined in a study of siplizumab effects on memory and regulatory T cells. The assay was immunoSEQ multiplex PCR, and TCRdb's table has in-frame clones only and misses some. Of about 110,000 clones in the sample, roughly nine tenths were seen once. Points from the study as a whole: Treg-derived clones made up an average of about 68% of mappable alloreactive CD4+ clones with siplizumab and over 25% in controls. Fewer alloreactive sequences mapped to unstimulated CD4+ memory cells under siplizumab.

Comment on this clone: The target antigen is unknown.

The CDR3 is 15 residues long. Germline V gives CDR1 SGHTA, CDR2 FQGNSA. Trimming shortened V by 3 bases and J by 0 bases, and 12 bases separated the two germline ends. The rearrangement links TRBV7-2 to TRBJ2-7, with D unclear. Sequenced input: Tregs sorted from blood. The TCR originated in a human donor in good health. The CDR3 loop is CASSFGVLSSYEQYF. In DNA, the CDR3 is TGTGCCAGCAGCTTTGGGGTATTGAGCTCCTACGAGCAGTACTTC.